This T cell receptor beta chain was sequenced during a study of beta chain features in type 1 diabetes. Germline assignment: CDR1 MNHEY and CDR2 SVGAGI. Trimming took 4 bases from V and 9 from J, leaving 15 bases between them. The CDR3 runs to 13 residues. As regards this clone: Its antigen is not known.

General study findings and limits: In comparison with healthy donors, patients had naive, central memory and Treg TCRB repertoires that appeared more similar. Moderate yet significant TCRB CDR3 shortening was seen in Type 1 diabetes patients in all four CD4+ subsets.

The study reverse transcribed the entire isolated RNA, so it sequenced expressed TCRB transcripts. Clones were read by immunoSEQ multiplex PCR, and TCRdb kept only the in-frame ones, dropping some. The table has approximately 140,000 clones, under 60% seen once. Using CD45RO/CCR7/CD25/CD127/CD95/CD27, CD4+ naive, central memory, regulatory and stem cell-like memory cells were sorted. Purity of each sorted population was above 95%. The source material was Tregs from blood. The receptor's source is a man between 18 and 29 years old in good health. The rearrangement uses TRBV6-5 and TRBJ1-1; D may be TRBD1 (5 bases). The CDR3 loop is CASSFGAGLQAFF. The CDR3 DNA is TGTGCCAGCAGTTTTGGGGCAGGGCTCCAAGCTTTCTTT.